Below are 14 T cell receptor beta chains sequenced from a single sample in a study of neurological immune-mediated disorders. TCRdb reanalysed the 5' RACE reads using MiXCR and keeps one entry per CDR3 protein. The sample includes 15,000 to 20,000 distinct CDR3 sequences, around 10% seen only once; the top ten take approximately 29%. Sequencing input: CD8+ T cells from blood. These receptor sequences come from a woman between 45 and 60 years old in good health.

This clonotype has only a few counts. CDR3 DNA sequence: TGTGCCACCAGTGACCCTGGGACAGTCTTCTACAATGAGCAGTTCTTC. Amino acids: CATSDPGTVFYNEQFF. The chain recombines TRBV24-1 with TRBJ2-1; TRBD1 matches at 7 bases. J was trimmed by 3 bases and V by 4 bases; bases with no gene match: 8. The CDR3 totals 16 residues. Germline V CDR1 and CDR2: KGHDR, SFDVKD.

This clonotype showed up many times. The V call is TRBV6-1, the J call TRBJ1-1; 8 bases are a match to TRBD1. This CDR3 is built from 15 residues. J lost 0 bases, V lost 3 bases, and 3 bases had no gene match. The germline CDR1 and CDR2 sequences are MNHNS and SASEGT. CDR3 amino acids: CASSESRGLNTEAFF. CDR3 nucleotide sequence: TGTGCCAGCAGTGAGTCCAGGGGGCTGAACACTGAAGCTTTCTTT.

The J gene is TRBJ2-7, the V gene TRBV7-6; D call uncertain. V was clipped by 4 bases and J by 6 bases, with 22 bases between them. CDR3 length: 16 amino acids. Germline V CDR1 and CDR2: SGHVS, FNYEAQ. CDR3 amino acids: CASSSDVTFYVSEQYF. CDR3 DNA: TGTGCCAGCAGCTCCGACGTCACCTTCTACGTGAGCGAGCAGTACTTC.

This clonotype was seen at least ten times. The chain is built from TRBV20-1 and TRBJ1-1; 9 bases align to TRBD1. With V trimmed by 6 bases and J by 4 bases, 6 bases remained unmatched. This CDR3 is 13 amino acids long. The germline gives CDR1 DFQATT, CDR2 SNEGSKA (reference sequence). The CDR3 DNA sequence: TGCAGTGCCAGGACAGGGGAGATCACTGAAGCTTTCTTT. Residues: CSARTGEITEAFF.

This clonotype was seen repeatedly, ten times or more. V usage is TRBV27 and J usage is TRBJ2-6, with 11 positions matching TRBD1. This CDR3 contains 17 residues. The J segment lost 1 base and the V segment lost 5 bases, leaving 4 bases of the junction unmatched. CDR1 and CDR2 from the germline V gene are MNHEY and SMNVEV (reference sequence). The CDR3 protein is CASSQGQGASGANVLTF. CDR3 coding DNA: TGTGCCAGCAGTCAAGGACAGGGGGCGTCTGGGGCCAACGTCCTGACTTTC. Looking up the rest from reference TRBV27 and TRBJ2-6 gives the full variable domain: EAQVTQNPRYLITVTGKKLTVTCSQNMNHEYMSWYRQDPGLGLRQIYYSMNVEVTDKGDVPEGYKVSRKEKRNFPLILESPSPNQTSLYFCASSQGQGASGANVLTFGAGSRLTVL.

This clonotype occurred many times. The chain employs TRBV27 and TRBJ2-7, with TRBD1 as a possible D gene (5 bases). The CDR3 is made up of 13 amino acids. V was trimmed by 7 bases and J by 4 bases, leaving 14 bases between them. Germline V gene sequence: CDR1 MNHEY, CDR2 SMNVEV (reference sequence). The CDR3: CASTGQGSYEQYF. The CDR3 DNA follows: TGTGCCAGCACCGGGCAGGGTAGTTACGAGCAGTACTTC.

This clonotype was seen at least ten times. CDR3 residues: CSARDPTKSSYEQYF. In nucleotides, the CDR3 is TGCAGTGCTAGAGATCCTACGAAAAGCTCCTACGAGCAGTACTTC. This chain links TRBV20-1 with TRBJ2-7, with D unclear. CDR1 DFQATT and CDR2 SNEGSKA come from the germline V gene (reference sequence). V dropped 0 bases and J dropped 0 bases, with 12 bases sitting between them. This CDR3 is 15 amino acids long.

Ten or more counts support this clonotype. The chain joins TRBV7-6 to TRBJ2-7; no reliable D call. The CDR3 covers 13 residues. Trimming shortened V by 5 bases and J by 6 bases, and 14 bases separated the two germline ends. The V gene's germline CDR1 is SGHVS and CDR2 FNYEAQ. The chain's CDR3 is CASSLTTLGEQYF. The CDR3 DNA sequence: TGTGCCAGCAGCCTAACGACTCTAGGCGAGCAGTACTTC.

The chain recombines TRBV9 with TRBJ2-7; a possible D gene is TRBD1 (5 bases). From germline, CDR1 is SGDLS and CDR2 YYNGEE. The CDR3 runs 18 residues. Trimming left V 0 bases short and J 4 bases short, with 23 bases between. The CDR3 sequence is CASSVGTPLAAGKYEQYF. CDR3 coding DNA: TGTGCCAGCAGCGTAGGGACCCCCCTTGCGGCAGGGAAATACGAGCAGTACTTC.

This clonotype was picked up many times. This CDR3 reads CASTSLLATTGELFF. The DNA for the CDR3 is TGTGCCAGCACTTCCCTTCTAGCGACCACCGGGGAGCTGTTTTTT. The rearrangement joins TRBV27 to TRBJ2-2; D possibly corresponds to TRBD2 (6 bases). V gave up 7 bases and J gave up 4 bases, with 16 bases separating them. This CDR3 is built from 15 residues. The germline CDR1 and CDR2 sequences are MNHEY and SMNVEV (reference sequence).

The rearrangement joins TRBV27 to TRBJ2-2, with 7 bases lining up with TRBD2. The CDR3 consists of 14 residues. V dropped 10 bases and J dropped 1; count of bases not matched to a gene: 6. Germline CDR1 reads MNHEY; CDR2 reads SMNVEV (reference sequence). As DNA, the CDR3 is TGTGCCACCCGGGGAGGGGAGAACACCGGGGAGCTGTTTTTT. Its protein is CATRGGENTGELFF.

The J gene is TRBJ1-2, the V gene TRBV6-2 or TRBV6-3, with a weak D call TRBD1 (6 bases). This CDR3 region has 15 residues. The V and J ends lost 6 bases and 1 base respectively, with 15 bases between them. Germline assignment: CDR1 MNHEY and CDR2 SVGEGT. CDR3: CASSEDSYFNYGYTF. The DNA for the CDR3 is TGTGCCAGCAGCGAGGACAGCTACTTTAACTATGGCTACACCTTC.

This clonotype was seen repeatedly, ten times or more. The V and J genes are TRBV20-1 and TRBJ2-1; 8 bases map to TRBD2. The germline gives CDR1 DFQATT, CDR2 SNEGSKA (reference sequence). V shed 0 bases and J 9 bases; nucleotides not matched to a gene: 13. The CDR3 totals 16 residues. CDR3 sequence (DNA): TGCAGTGCTAGAGATTCTTCGGGACTAGTCGGAGGTGAGCAGTTCTTC. Amino acids: CSARDSSGLVGGEQFF.

This clonotype has at least ten counts. This chain links TRBV5-1 with TRBJ2-4; 8 nucleotides line up with TRBD1. The germline gives CDR1 SGHRS, CDR2 YFSETQ. V shed 3 bases, J shed 12 bases, and the junction held 2 bases outside the gene matches. The CDR3 totals 11 residues. CDR3 nucleotide sequence: TGCGCCAGCAGCTGGCAGGGGGCTCAGTACTTC. Translated: CASSWQGAQYF.